Described below is a single T cell receptor beta chain sequence and its context. Its antigen is currently unknown. The source of the sample is a study of immune cell composition in non-small cell lung cancer. Findings of the study overall: Overall clonality, unlike maximal tumour-associated clone frequency, did not predict TIL reactivity.

The protocol was immunoSEQ multiplex PCR, while the TCRdb copy is restricted to in-frame clones and leaves out a portion. This sample has 2,500 to 3,500 clones; roughly 70% occur once, and the top ten carry around 10%. Trimming cost V 1 base and J 5 bases, with 21 bases left between them. The CDR3 totals 17 residues. Germline V CDR1 and CDR2: SGHTA, FQGNSA. The sequencing sample was made of lung tumor tissue. This clonotype originated in a human donor with non-small cell lung cancer. This chain links TRBV7-2 with TRBJ2-7, with TRBD1 as a possible D gene (6 bases). CDR3 residues: CASSLGIIPGRGNEQYF. The CDR3 bases are TGTGCCAGCAGCTTAGGAATTATTCCGGGAAGGGGGAACGAGCAGTACTTC.